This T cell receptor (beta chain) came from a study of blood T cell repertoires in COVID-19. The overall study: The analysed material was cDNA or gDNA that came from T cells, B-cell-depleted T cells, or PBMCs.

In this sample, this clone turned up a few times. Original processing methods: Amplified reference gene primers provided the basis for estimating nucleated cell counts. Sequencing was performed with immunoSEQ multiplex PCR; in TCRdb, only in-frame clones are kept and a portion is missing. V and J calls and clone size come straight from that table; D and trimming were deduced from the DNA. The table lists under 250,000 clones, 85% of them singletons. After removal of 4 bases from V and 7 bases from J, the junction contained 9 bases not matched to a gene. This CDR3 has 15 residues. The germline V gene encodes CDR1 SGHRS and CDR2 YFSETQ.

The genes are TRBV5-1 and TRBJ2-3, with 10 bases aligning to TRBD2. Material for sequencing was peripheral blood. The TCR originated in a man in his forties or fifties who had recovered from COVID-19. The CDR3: CASSPGLAGAYTQYF. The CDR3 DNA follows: TGCGCCAGCAGCCCTGGGCTAGCGGGAGCTTATACGCAGTATTTT.